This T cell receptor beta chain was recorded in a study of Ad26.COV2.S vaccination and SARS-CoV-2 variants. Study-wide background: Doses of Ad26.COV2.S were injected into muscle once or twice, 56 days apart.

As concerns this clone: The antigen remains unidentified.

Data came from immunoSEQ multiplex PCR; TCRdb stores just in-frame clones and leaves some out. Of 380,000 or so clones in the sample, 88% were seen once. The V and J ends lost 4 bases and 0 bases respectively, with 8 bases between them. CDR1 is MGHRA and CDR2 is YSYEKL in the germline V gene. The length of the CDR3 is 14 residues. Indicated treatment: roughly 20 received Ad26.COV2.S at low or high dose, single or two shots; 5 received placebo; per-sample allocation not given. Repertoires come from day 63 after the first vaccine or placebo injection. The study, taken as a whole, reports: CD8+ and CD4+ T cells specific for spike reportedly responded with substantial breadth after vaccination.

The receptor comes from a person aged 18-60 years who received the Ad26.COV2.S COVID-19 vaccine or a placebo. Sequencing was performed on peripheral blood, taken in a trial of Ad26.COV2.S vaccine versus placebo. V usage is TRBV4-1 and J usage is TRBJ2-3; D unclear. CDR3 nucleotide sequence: TGCGCCAGCAGCCCGGTGGTTAGCACAGATACGCAGTATTTT. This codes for CASSPVVSTDTQYF.